This record covers a single T cell receptor (beta chain). It lacks a known antigen. The cohort comprised 710 or so healthy bone marrow donors. At the time of sampling, all cohort members were nominally healthy, though unrecorded immune exposures were likely present. The donor was CMV seronegative and was included in the group of a few hundred seronegative cohort members. A peripheral blood sample was collected from each donor, and TCR beta sequencing was performed on peripheral blood mononuclear cells. The Qiagen DNeasy Blood Extraction Kit was used to extract genomic DNA from the blood cell samples. These data come from a study of cytomegalovirus exposure and HLA in healthy donors (dated by TCRdb to between 2016 and 2019). Regarding the research as a whole: In an earlier analysis of under 600 of the donors, about 270 Gb of sequence data and 100 million or so unique TCR beta sequences from roughly 190 million T cells were reported. An early release that covered some 640 HLA-typed donors contained approximately 300 gigabases of sequencing data and tens of millions of unique TCR sequences. Among the roughly 390 genotyped donors, around 81% belonged to the genetic ancestry cluster associated with self-reported Caucasian donors. The aim of the study was to test whether cataloging public T cell receptors could identify signatures of past pathogen exposure. Using immunosequencing, the study profiled T cell repertoires from around 670 subjects and related those repertoires to cytomegalovirus serostatus. Besides the first cohort of more than 650 subjects, a separate validation cohort made up of over a hundred different subjects was used. The study combined high-throughput TCR immunosequencing, statistical association of individual TCRs with disease status, and machine learning to predict cytomegalovirus infection status. In a later analysis, previously published TCR beta repertoires from several hundred donors were re-analyzed and high-resolution HLA genotyping was added so that TCR occurrence patterns could be studied. The later analysis used no new phenotypic data to find candidate immune exposures, relying instead on TCR beta sequences and their occurrence across donors. An earlier analysis of 587 of the donors used high-throughput TCR beta sequencing to judge whether each TCR beta V gene segment behaved as functional or pseudogenic. Donor age, sex, ethnicity and CMV serostatus were collected together with the repertoire data. Genome-wide SNP genotypes for about 65% of the 666 donors were used in a later genetic analysis, which treated that subset as a discovery cohort. All discovery cohort repertoires had been generated using a single sequencing platform. Class I and class II HLA loci were covered by the typing at four-digit resolution. Typing coverage varied by locus: roughly 620-640 donors for A, B, C, DRB1 and DQB1; about 520 for DQA1; some 610 for DPA1; approximately 490 for DPB1. Because of strong linkage in the cohort, four to six DR-DQ haplotypes were treated as single units for association and clustering. On average, roughly 250,000 unique TCR beta nucleotide sequences were sequenced per donor among about 400 genotyped donors of the cohort, with about 17% of those sequences being non-productive. Overall study results and their limits: Compared with equally common non-associated chains, HLA-associated TCR beta chains in a later analysis were more clonally expanded and had lower generation probabilities. In the study, 150 to 200 TCR beta chains were listed as associated with cytomegalovirus. Some IMGT-functional V segments, including TRBV6-2 and TRBV6-3, could not be distinguished by the 87-base-pair reads and were therefore excluded. When HLA alleles, especially DR and DQ, strongly co-occurred, TCR associations were difficult to assign to individual alleles. HLA typing was unavailable for some donors at each locus, so association tests used only the typed subset. Broadly in line with IMGT annotations, most TCR beta V segments showed up in productive rearrangements about 90% or about 30% of the time in an earlier analysis of approximately 600 of the donors. Cytomegalovirus status was reported to be diagnosed by the classifier with high specificity and sensitivity in both the original and validation cohorts. Linkage disequilibrium might explain the correlated functional status among segregating V segments, but an unknown experimental factor could not be excluded. A later analysis found that most CMV-associated TCR beta chains appeared HLA-restricted, with HLA associations seemingly driven largely by CMV exposure. In vitro tests confirmed that three of the cytomegalovirus-associated TCR beta chains recognize cytomegalovirus antigens. Fewer than 20 rarely observed V segments, including chromosome 9 orphons, were excluded from the earlier analysis of approximately 500 of the donors because counts were too low. A further reported finding was that TCR beta sequences accurately predicted the HLA-A and HLA-B alleles for most subjects in the first cohort. Sequencing depth was assumed to be roughly uniform across donors in the presence/absence analyses, though that assumption may not hold. In a later analysis, several top co-occurrence clusters were reported to appear linked to parvovirus B19, influenza, CMV and Epstein-Barr virus. Only TCR beta chains were sequenced in this cohort, and the absence of alpha or paired-chain data limited detectable features. The authors suggested that the approach could potentially be extended to other disease states and immunological phenotypes. In a later analysis, TCR association rates were found to vary across HLA loci, with the most associated TCRs seen for DRB1 alleles and the fewest for HLA-C alleles. Most TCR sequences were seen in very few donors, while some public TCRs were found in many individuals. In a later genetic analysis, fewer N-insertions in productive TCRs were reported among donors in an Asian-associated ancestry cluster than the approximately 710-donor mean. A later analysis associated 16,951 TCR beta sequences with specific HLA alleles at a false discovery rate of 0.05. A cluster of highly shared sequence variants was judged likely to represent a technical artifact of the sequencing pipeline. A later genetic analysis associated a missense DCLRE1C variant with V-gene and J-gene trimming of TCR beta chains, and an independent cohort replicated the association. Immune exposure information for the cohort was limited to CMV serostatus.

Libraries came from the immunoSEQ multiplex PCR assay. For the multiplex PCR, a mixture combining 60 forward primers for TCR Vbeta segments and 13 reverse primers for TCR Jbeta segments was used. Amplification of the CDR3 region of rearranged TCR beta genes was performed with a multiplex PCR assay on genomic DNA. Amplified TCR beta libraries were sequenced as 87-base-pair reads on the Illumina HiSeq System. The authors' pipeline ran thus. Across the 600 to 700 repertoires, a later analysis counted roughly 84 million unique TCR beta chains, 9 million to 14 million of which were shared by at least two donors. Raw reads were error-corrected and collapsed into unique sequences with a nearest-neighbor algorithm that merged closely related sequences to remove PCR and sequencing errors. To assign V, D and J gene segments, CDR3 sequences were aligned to IMGT reference sequences. Each retained sequence needed at least a six-nucleotide match to both a V gene segment and a J gene segment. A rearrangement counted as productive if the CDR3 had no stop codons and remained in frame with V and J, and every other rearrangement counted as non-productive. CDR3 was defined by IMGT convention, running from the second conserved V-encoded cysteine to the conserved J-encoded phenylalanine. In an earlier analysis of around 640 of the donors, sequences lacking an unambiguous match to a single V gene segment were excluded. An earlier analysis of around 600 of the donors classified V segments as functional when productive rearrangements were above 56.7% and as segregating when the standard deviation between donors was above 5%. A statistical classification framework was developed to diagnose cytomegalovirus status using the catalog of TCR beta chain sequences. A later analysis assigned V and J genes by comparing TCR nucleotide sequences with IMGT/GENE-DB human TR gene sequences. A later analysis assigned CDR3 sequences and most-parsimonious VDJ recombination scenarios with the TCRdist pipeline. A later analysis defined each TCR beta chain by its CDR3 amino acid sequence plus V-gene family, and excluded reads lacking a unique V-gene family. A later analysis removed several hundred highly shared, low-generation-probability nucleotide sequences to deal with suspected cross-contamination and a sequencing artifact. In a later analysis, a clonal expansion index for each public chain was calculated from normalized within-repertoire ranks of inferred template counts. Generation probabilities in a later analysis came from a VDJ recombination model fitted to out-of-frame rearrangements, and those results were checked against IGoR. Hypergeometric tests were used in a later analysis to score TCR-TCR, TCR-HLA and TCR-CMV co-occurrence, with a repertoire-size bias correction applied to the TCR pairs. False discovery rates were estimated in a later analysis by permuting HLA or CMV assignments 20 times. A later analysis grouped co-occurring TCRs with DBSCAN, adding TCRdist sequence similarity when clustering within HLA-allele-positive subsets. Repertoires with fewer than 30,000 or more than 120,000 public chains, plus five repertoires with anomalous nucleotide sharing, were excluded from co-occurrence clustering. The immuneACCESS repertoire file appears here via TCRdb, limited to in-frame rearrangements. These files lack a portion of the clones; in checked studies, under half of the deficit traces to unresolved V genes, and the cause of the others is not known. V, J and clone size are taken as reported in that table, and D and trimming were inferred from the DNA itself. This sample's table carries roughly 140,000 clones. Roughly 2.7% of the sample rests with the top ten.

CDR1 and CDR2, per the germline V gene, are SGHDT and YYEEEE. Inclusive of the bounding cysteine and phenylalanine, the CDR3 is 14 residues long. This entry keeps only the CDR3 DNA: 42 bases, framed from base 1. V was cut back by 2 bases and J by 8 bases, leaving a gap of 14 bases between them. This clonotype originated in a man aged 35 to 55 in good health and CMV-seronegative. The sample was PBMCs. The V and J segments used are TRBV5-6 and TRBJ2-1; 6 matching bases give a weak D call of TRBD1. The nucleotide sequence reads TGTGCCAGCAGCTTTGGGGGCCAGGGTGATGAGCAGTTCTTC. Its amino acids are CASSFGGQGDEQFF. Where the CDR3 stops, the reference TRBV5-6 and TRBJ2-1 genes take over; the full variable domain is DAGVTQSPTHLIKTRGQQVTLRCSPKSGHDTVSWYQQALGQGPQFIFQYYEEEERQRGNFPDRFSGHQFPNYSSELNVNALLLGDSALYLCASSFGGQGDEQFFGPGTRLTVL.